This T cell receptor beta chain came from a study of CD8+ T cells in alopecia areata (dated by TCRdb to between 2017 and 2018). A note on the overall study: High-throughput TCRbeta sequencing was used to examine T cell clonal expansion in alopecia areata in both the C3H/HeJ mouse model and human patients. Human TCRbeta sequencing covered scalp tissue and sorted CD4+ and CD8+ peripheral blood T cells from patchy and totalis/universalis alopecia areata patients and healthy controls. Scalp clonality was compared among normal scalp (n=4), patchy alopecia areata scalp (n=8), and alopecia totalis/universalis scalp (n=8). RNA was obtained with the PAXgene miRNA kit for fixed scalp, the miRNeasy kit for PBMCs, and the RNeasy kit for mouse skin. Amplification of TCRbeta CDR3 regions was done by immunoSEQ multiplex PCR using 35 Vbeta forward primers and 13 Jbeta reverse primers. The paper's findings and limits, for the study overall: Scalp TCR repertoire analysis is complicated because resident alphabeta T cells in normal human skin are also sequenced, whereas mouse skin is dominated by gammadelta T cells. TCR sequences shared between patients were less clear than in mice, possibly partly because of HLA diversity in the patient population. Higher clonality and more expanded CD8+ clones were observed in lesional scalp than in normal scalp, particularly in alopecia totalis/universalis, a finding suggestive of antigenic drive.

PBMCs were separated by density centrifugation and stained for CD3, CD4 and CD8, after which CD4+ and CD8+ T cells were sorted on a FACSAria. Scalp biopsies and blood samples were provided by unaffected controls. Comment on this clone: Which antigen it targets is not known. Base qualities are not at hand, and no much larger clone is one base apart.

Library construction relied on the immunoSEQ multiplex PCR assay. RNA was extracted from all samples and reverse transcribed into cDNA, which served as template for TCR sequencing. SuperScript III was used for first-strand cDNA synthesis, primed with a 2:1 mix of oligo-dT and random hexamers. A synthetic immune receptor repertoire was used to measure amplification bias, and any remaining bias was corrected computationally. As for the original processing: Raw reads were preprocessed for error removal, and CDR3 was defined according to IMGT conventions as running from the conserved cysteine to phenylalanine. Clonality was computed as 1 minus the Shannon entropy, with the entropy normalized by log2 of the number of productive unique TCRs. Scalp TCRbeta sequences were cross-referenced with sorted blood CD4 and CD8 repertoires so that the CD4 or CD8 identity of scalp clones could be inferred. TCRdb limited this immuneACCESS table to in-frame rearrangements with V and J called. A share of clones is missing; checked studies link under half to unresolved V genes, and the rest is unexplained. That table supplies the V and J calls and clone size; D and trimming were determined from the DNA. This sample comprises about 100,000 clones, approximately 59% of them detected only once. The ten biggest clones cover 20% of the sample.

CDR1 SEHNR and CDR2 FQNEAQ were looked up in the germline V gene (reference sequence). From the cysteine up to the phenylalanine, the CDR3 has a length of 14 residues. Only the CDR3 part of the read is kept: 42 bases, read in frame from the first base. Relative to germline, V is missing 8 bases and J is missing 2 bases, with 8 bases of the junction outside any gene match. This sequence was found in a human donor in good health. The sequencing input was CD8+ T cells sorted from blood. This sequence uses TRBV7-9 and TRBJ2-5, and TRBD2 matches 7 of the central bases. The nucleotide sequence reads TGTGCCAGCGGGGGGGTCGAGAATCAAGAGACCCAGTACTTC. Its product reads: CASGGVENQETQYF.